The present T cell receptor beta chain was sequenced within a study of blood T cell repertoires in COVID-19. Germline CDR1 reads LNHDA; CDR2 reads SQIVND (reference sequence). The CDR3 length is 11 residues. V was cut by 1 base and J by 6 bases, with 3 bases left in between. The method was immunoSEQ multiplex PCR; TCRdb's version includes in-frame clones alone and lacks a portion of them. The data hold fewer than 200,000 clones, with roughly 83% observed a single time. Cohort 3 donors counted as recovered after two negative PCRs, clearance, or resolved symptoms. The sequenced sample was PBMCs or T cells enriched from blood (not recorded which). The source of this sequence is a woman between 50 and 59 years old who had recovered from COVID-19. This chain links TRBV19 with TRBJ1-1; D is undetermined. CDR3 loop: CASSIGAEAFF. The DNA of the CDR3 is TGTGCCAGTAGTATAGGAGCTGAAGCTTTCTTT.